This T cell receptor (beta chain) was obtained from a study of blood T cell repertoires in COVID-19. Looking at the study overall: PBMCs, B-cell-depleted T cells, or T cells provided the cDNA or gDNA that made up the material.

Recruitment covered 20 to 25 US areas and drew participants whose ages spanned about 18 to 90 years. The V gene's germline CDR1 is SNHLY and CDR2 FYNNEI. With 6 bases clipped from V and 9 bases from J, the junction kept 9 bases outside the gene matches. The CDR3 has 15 residues. The assay was immunoSEQ multiplex PCR, and TCRdb's table has in-frame clones only and misses some. The table includes about 240,000 clones, approximately 86% detected once. The sample taken for sequencing was PBMCs or T cells enriched from blood (not recorded which). This TCR came from a woman aged 35 to 49 with acute COVID-19. This chain links TRBV2 with TRBJ2-1, with 12 bases fitting TRBD2. This CDR3 reads CASSVTSGRLSEQFF. The CDR3 DNA reads as TGTGCCAGCAGCGTTACTAGCGGGAGGCTTAGTGAGCAGTTCTTC.